Listed here are 29 T cell receptor beta chains from one sample, sequenced in a study of identical twins. TCRdb re-called the 5' RACE reads with MiXCR, one entry per CDR3 protein. This sample yields about 890,000 distinct CDR3 sequences, of which around an eighth are seen a single time; under 2% belongs to the top ten. This sample was shared with a second study, whose subject was yellow fever vaccine responses in identical twins.

What was sequenced was PBMCs. These receptors originate from a woman under 30 in good health.

This clonotype occurred a few times. The chain employs TRBV5-6 and TRBJ1-5; TRBD1 matches 8 bases. There are 14 residues in the CDR3. V lost 4 bases to trimming and J lost 5 bases; unmatched junction nucleotides: 5. Germline V gene lookup returns CDR1 SGHDT and CDR2 YYEEEE. The CDR3 DNA reads TGTGCCAGCAGCACCCTGGGACAGGATCAGCCCCAGCATTTT. This sequence encodes CASSTLGQDQPQHF.

This clonotype was counted a few times. V and J are TRBV12-3 or TRBV12-4 and TRBJ1-1; TRBD1 might be the D (6 bases). The CDR3 length is 14 residues. Trimming took 2 bases from V and 5 from J, leaving 12 bases between them. DNA of the CDR3: TGTGCCAGCAGTTTAATGGGGGCGGAAACTGAAGCTTTCTTT. It codes for CASSLMGAETEAFF.

There are many counts of this clonotype. The V and J genes are TRBV5-1 and TRBJ2-3; D is possibly TRBD1 or TRBD2 (5 bases each). Germline CDR1 and CDR2: SGHRS and YFSETQ. V was clipped by 4 bases and J by 5 bases, with 14 bases between them. This CDR3 spans 14 amino acids. The CDR3: CASSIRDARDTQYF. The CDR3 nucleotides read TGCGCCAGCAGCATACGGGACGCGAGAGATACGCAGTATTTT.

This chain connects TRBV20-1 to TRBJ2-5; D not certain. Per the germline V gene, CDR1 is DFQATT and CDR2 is SNEGSKA (reference sequence). With 6 bases removed from V and 3 bases from J, the gap between germline ends came to 11 bases. The CDR3 is made up of 12 amino acids. Written as DNA, the CDR3 is TGCAGTGCCCTCGACATTGAAGAGACCCAGTACTTC. Protein sequence: CSALDIEETQYF.

This clonotype was seen a handful of times. Written as DNA, the CDR3 is TGCGCCAGCAGCCCCCTCAGAGGTCAGACAGATACGCAGTATTTT. Protein sequence: CASSPLRGQTDTQYF. This chain uses TRBV5-1 with TRBJ2-3; D call uncertain. The CDR3 is 15 residues long. Germline CDR1 reads SGHRS; CDR2 reads YFSETQ. The V gene lost 4 bases and the J gene lost 3 bases, with 15 bases spanning the gap.

This clonotype came up a few times. The chain joins TRBV6-5 to TRBJ1-2, with D perhaps matching TRBD1 (5 bases). Germline V CDR1 and CDR2: MNHEY, SVGAGI. Trimming took off 2 bases at V and 4 bases at J, with 11 bases between the two ends. The CDR3 contains 14 residues. DNA for the CDR3: TGTGCCAGCAGTTACCGGGGCAGGGCCTATGGCTACACCTTC. This gives the protein CASSYRGRAYGYTF.

This clonotype showed up just a few times. This rearrangement joins TRBV28 to TRBJ2-3; unclear D gene. CDR3 length equals 15 residues. Germline loops: CDR1 MDHEN, CDR2 SYDVKM. Trimming took off 6 bases at V and 0 bases at J, with 13 bases between the two ends. The CDR3 loop reads CASRYPFTSTDTQYF. CDR3 bases: TGTGCCAGCAGATACCCCTTCACGAGCACAGATACGCAGTATTTT.

This sequence joins TRBV7-9 and TRBJ2-2; 9 bases line up with TRBD2. With V trimmed by 5 bases and J by 4 bases, 11 bases remained unmatched. There are 17 residues in the CDR3. Germline V CDR1 and CDR2: SEHNR, FQNEAQ (reference sequence). The CDR3 DNA reads as TGTGCCAGCAGCCCCAATCTTAGCGGGGGAGGCACCGGGGAGCTGTTTTTT. This codes for CASSPNLSGGGTGELFF.

This clonotype was seen a few times. This rearrangement joins TRBV5-1 to TRBJ2-3; no clear D gene. The CDR3 loop spans 13 amino acids. Germline V lookup: CDR1 SGHRS, CDR2 YFSETQ. V lost 4 bases and J lost 2, with 8 bases in between. Here the CDR3 DNA reads TGCGCCAGCAGCCAATCAAACACAGATACGCAGTATTTT. As protein: CASSQSNTDTQYF.

This clonotype was recorded many times. The V and J genes are TRBV3-1 and TRBJ2-3; 12 bases line up with TRBD2. V shed 4 bases and J 2 bases; nucleotides not matched to a gene: 7. The CDR3 is 17 residues long. From germline, CDR1 is LGHDT and CDR2 YNNKEL (reference sequence). CDR3 sequence: CASSPSGGASTTDTQYF. As DNA, the CDR3 is TGTGCCAGCAGCCCTAGCGGGGGGGCCTCCACCACAGATACGCAGTATTTT.

The chain employs TRBV7-9 and TRBJ2-7, with D perhaps TRBD1 or TRBD2 (5 bases each). The CDR3 is 15 residues long. V lost 10 bases and J 4 bases, leaving 23 bases between the germline ends. Germline values: CDR1 SEHNR, CDR2 FQNEAQ (reference sequence). The CDR3, as DNA: TGTGCCACCAGTACAGCTGAGGGGAGACGGTACGAGCAGTACTTC. This gives the protein CATSTAEGRRYEQYF.

The CDR3 coding sequence is TGTGCCAGCAGGCCTCCCGGACAGGGGGGATATGGCTACACCTTC. As protein: CASRPPGQGGYGYTF. The chain couples TRBV2 to TRBJ1-2; 10 bases map to TRBD1. CDR1 is SNHLY and CDR2 is FYNNEI in the germline V gene. The CDR3 consists of 15 residues. J was trimmed by 5 bases and V by 6 bases; bases with no gene match: 9.

This chain uses TRBV12-3 or TRBV12-4 with TRBJ2-1, with 7 bases lining up with TRBD1. The CDR3 covers 12 residues. The V segment lost 7 bases and the J segment 9 bases; nucleotides outside the gene matches: 6. The CDR3 is CASTTGDVEQFF. CDR3 coding DNA: TGTGCCAGCACCACAGGGGACGTTGAGCAGTTCTTC.

In its sample, this clonotype was seen many times. This chain joins TRBV12-3 or TRBV12-4 and TRBJ1-5, with 7 bases fitting TRBD1. Trimming took 6 bases from V and 2 from J; bases not matched to a gene: 4. The CDR3 totals 14 residues. CDR3 nucleotide sequence: TGTGCCAGCAGCTTCGGACAGGGCAATCAGCCCCAGCATTTT. It is translated as CASSFGQGNQPQHF.

This clonotype has a count of ten or more. The chain links TRBV27 to TRBJ1-2; D gene unclear. This CDR3 is 13 amino acids long. V lost 5 bases and J 6 bases, leaving 13 bases between the germline ends. Germline CDR1 and CDR2: MNHEY and SMNVEV (reference sequence). CDR3: CASSPRGVHGYTF. CDR3 bases: TGTGCCAGCAGTCCCCGCGGGGTCCATGGCTACACCTTC.

V usage is TRBV7-8 and J usage is TRBJ2-2; TRBD2 matches 7 bases. This CDR3 spans 15 amino acids. From germline, CDR1 is SGHVS and CDR2 FQNEAQ. After removal of 5 bases from V and 5 bases from J, the junction contained 8 bases not matched to a gene. The chain's CDR3 is CASSRVGGPTGELFF. CDR3 coding DNA: TGTGCCAGCAGCCGAGTGGGAGGGCCAACCGGGGAGCTGTTTTTT. Together with reference TRBV7-8 and TRBJ2-2, the CDR3 gives the full variable domain: GAGVSQSPRYKVAKRGQDVALRCDPISGHVSLFWYQQALGQGPEFLTYFQNEAQLDKSGLPSDRFFAERPEGSVSTLKIQRTQQEDSAVYLCASSRVGGPTGELFFGEGSRLTVL.

There are a few counts of this clonotype. The chain is built from TRBV5-6 and TRBJ1-5, with a possible D match to TRBD1 (6 bases). The CDR3 is made up of 15 amino acids. V was pared by 3 bases and J by 4 bases, with 14 bases between. In germline, CDR1 is SGHDT, CDR2 YYEEEE. CDR3 coding DNA: TGTGCCAGCAGCTGGGGACACCACCTAAATCAGCCCCAGCATTTT. Its translation: CASSWGHHLNQPQHF.

V gene TRBV6-2 or TRBV6-3 combines with J gene TRBJ2-5; D ambiguous. Deletions cut 4 bases from V and 9 bases from J, with 6 bases between. Germline V gene sequence: CDR1 MNHEY, CDR2 SVGEGT. CDR3 length: 10 residues. CDR3 bases: TGTGCCAGCAGTTTGCCTCCCCAGTACTTC. This translates into CASSLPPQYF.

The J gene is TRBJ2-1, the V gene TRBV7-9; D uncertain. Germline-derived CDR1 and CDR2 are SEHNR and FQNEAQ (reference sequence). Trimming shortened V by 7 bases and J by 8 bases, and 18 bases separated the two germline ends. The CDR3 spans 14 residues. CDR3: CASTAPHLRDEQFF. The CDR3 nucleotides are TGTGCCAGCACAGCCCCTCACCTTCGCGATGAGCAGTTCTTC.

This clonotype was counted a few times. The chain has TRBV2 and TRBJ2-1; the match to TRBD2 covers 7 bases. Trimming cost V 2 bases and J 16 bases; bases outside gene matches: 11. This CDR3 spans 13 amino acids. The germline V gene has CDR1 SNHLY and CDR2 FYNNEI. The CDR3 spells CASSERLAAISFF. In DNA form, the CDR3 reads TGTGCCAGCAGTGAACGTCTAGCGGCGATATCTTTCTTC. The complete variable domain, with remaining parts taken from reference TRBV2 and TRBJ2-1, reads EPEVTQTPSHQVTQMGQEVILRCVPISNHLYFYWYRQILGQKVEFLVSFYNNEISEKSEIFDDQFSVERPDGSNFTLKIRSTKLEDSAMYFCASSERLAAISFFGPGTRLTVL.

V usage is TRBV6-1 and J usage is TRBJ2-4; no reliable D call. From germline, CDR1 is MNHNS and CDR2 SASEGT. Trimming removed 7 bases from V and 0 bases from J, with 10 bases in between. The CDR3 runs to 14 residues. CDR3 DNA: TGTGCCAGCACCGGTCTTCTAGCCAAAAACATTCAGTACTTC. This sequence encodes CASTGLLAKNIQYF.

This clonotype was picked up a small number of times. The rearrangement joins TRBV20-1 to TRBJ1-2; 7 positions agree with TRBD1. Germline lookup yields CDR1 DFQATT and CDR2 SNEGSKA (reference sequence). V shed 4 bases, J shed 4 bases, and the junction held 9 bases outside the gene matches. The CDR3 is made up of 14 amino acids. For the CDR3, the DNA is TGCAGTGCTACTGAAAATGACAGGGTCTATGGCTACACCTTC. Translated, it gives CSATENDRVYGYTF.

This clonotype showed up many times. V gene TRBV25-1 combines with J gene TRBJ1-6, with D possibly matching TRBD1 (6 bases). V shed 6 bases and J shed 8 bases, with 20 bases lying between them. Germline lookup yields CDR1 MGHDK and CDR2 SYGVNS. There are 16 residues in the CDR3. The CDR3 DNA reads as TGTGCCAGCAGCCACAGGGTTAAAGGGTTTGATTCACCCCTCCACTTT. It yields the protein CASSHRVKGFDSPLHF.

In its sample, this clonotype was seen a few times. The V call is TRBV12-3 or TRBV12-4, the J call TRBJ2-1; no reliable D call. V was pared by 6 bases and J by 10 bases, with 16 bases between. The CDR3 contains 13 residues. The CDR3 reads CASSPDAGWEQFF. As DNA, the CDR3 is TGTGCCAGCAGCCCCGACGCTGGGTGGGAGCAGTTCTTC.

The chain carries TRBV9 and TRBJ2-1, with 13 bases aligning to TRBD2. Germline V gene sequence: CDR1 SGDLS, CDR2 YYNGEE. The trim removed 6 bases at V and 9 bases at J, leaving 12 bases unmatched. The CDR3 spans 16 residues. The CDR3 coding sequence is TGTGCCAGCAACCCAGGTGGACTAGCGGGAGAGATTGAGCAGTTCTTC. Protein product: CASNPGGLAGEIEQFF. The complete variable domain, with remaining parts taken from reference TRBV9 and TRBJ2-1, reads DSGVTQTPKHLITATGQRVTLRCSPRSGDLSVYWYQQSLDQGLQFLIQYYNGEERAKGNILERFSAQQFPDLHSELNLSSLELGDSALYFCASNPGGLAGEIEQFFGPGTRLTVL.

This clonotype was detected a few times. This chain connects TRBV4-1 to TRBJ2-1; 12 bases are a match to TRBD2. V was clipped by 1 base and J by 8 bases; unmatched bases: 9. This CDR3 is 17 amino acids long. Germline V gene data show CDR1 as MGHRA and CDR2 as YSYEKL. CDR3 sequence (DNA): TGCGCCAGCAGCCAAGGGGCTAGCGGGAGGGCCGTCGATGAGCAGTTCTTC. Its translation: CASSQGASGRAVDEQFF.

The chain uses TRBV10-3 and TRBJ2-5; D might be TRBD1 (6 bases). The CDR3 length is 13 residues. Germline CDR1 and CDR2: ENHRY and SYGVKD. V was pared by 5 bases and J by 5 bases, with 12 bases between. This CDR3 reads CAISTGNGETQYF. CDR3 nucleotide sequence: TGTGCCATCAGTACAGGGAACGGTGAGACCCAGTACTTC.

The chain couples TRBV20-1 to TRBJ2-5; TRBD2 matches 11 bases. V lost 0 bases, J lost 3 bases, and 12 bases stayed unmatched. Looked up from germline, CDR1 is DFQATT and CDR2 is SNEGSKA (reference sequence). The CDR3 length is 18 residues. The CDR3 nucleotides are TGCAGTGCTAGAGATCTCTTAGCGGGGGGGAGACTTGAAGAGACCCAGTACTTC. It is translated as CSARDLLAGGRLEETQYF.

This clonotype showed up just a few times. This chain uses TRBV25-1 with TRBJ2-1; 7 bases map to TRBD2. J lost 10 bases, V lost 5 bases, and 14 bases had no gene match. Germline lookup yields CDR1 MGHDK and CDR2 SYGVNS. The CDR3 has 15 amino acids. CDR3 DNA: TGTGCCAGCAGTTCCGCTAGCGGAAGGACTAACGAGCAGTTCTTC. The encoded protein is CASSSASGRTNEQFF.